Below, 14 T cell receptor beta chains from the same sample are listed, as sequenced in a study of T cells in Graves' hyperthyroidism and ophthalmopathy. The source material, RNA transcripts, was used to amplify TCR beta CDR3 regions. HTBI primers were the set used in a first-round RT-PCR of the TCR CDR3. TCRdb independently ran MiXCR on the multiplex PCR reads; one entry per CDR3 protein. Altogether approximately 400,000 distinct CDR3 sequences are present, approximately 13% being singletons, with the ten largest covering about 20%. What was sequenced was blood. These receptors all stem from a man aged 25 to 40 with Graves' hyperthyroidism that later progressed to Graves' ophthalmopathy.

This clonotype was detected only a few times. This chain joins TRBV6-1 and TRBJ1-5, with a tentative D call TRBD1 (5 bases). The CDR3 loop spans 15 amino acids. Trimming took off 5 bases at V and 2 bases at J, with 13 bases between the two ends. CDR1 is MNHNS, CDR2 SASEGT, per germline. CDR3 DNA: TGTGCCAGCAGTAGCTGGGGAGGGGGCAATCAGCCCCAGCATTTT. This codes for CASSSWGGGNQPQHF.

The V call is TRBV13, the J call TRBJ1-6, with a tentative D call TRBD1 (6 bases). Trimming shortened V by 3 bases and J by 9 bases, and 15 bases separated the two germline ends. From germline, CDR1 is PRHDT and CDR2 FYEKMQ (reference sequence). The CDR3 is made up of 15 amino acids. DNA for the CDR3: TGTGCCAGCAGCTTTCAGGGGAGGGGGATTTCACCCCTCCACTTT. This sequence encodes CASSFQGRGISPLHF.

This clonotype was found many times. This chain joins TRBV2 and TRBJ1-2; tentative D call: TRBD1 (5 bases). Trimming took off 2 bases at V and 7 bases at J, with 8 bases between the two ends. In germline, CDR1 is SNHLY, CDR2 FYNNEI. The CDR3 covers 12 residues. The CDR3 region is CASSEQGSGYTF. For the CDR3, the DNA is TGTGCCAGCAGTGAACAGGGATCTGGCTACACCTTC.

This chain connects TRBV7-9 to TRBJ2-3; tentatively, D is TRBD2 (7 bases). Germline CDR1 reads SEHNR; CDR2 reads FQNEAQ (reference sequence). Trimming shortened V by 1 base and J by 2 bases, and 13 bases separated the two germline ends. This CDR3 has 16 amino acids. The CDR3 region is CASSLERGAYTDTQYF. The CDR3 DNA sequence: TGTGCCAGCAGCTTAGAACGGGGGGCGTACACAGATACGCAGTATTTT.

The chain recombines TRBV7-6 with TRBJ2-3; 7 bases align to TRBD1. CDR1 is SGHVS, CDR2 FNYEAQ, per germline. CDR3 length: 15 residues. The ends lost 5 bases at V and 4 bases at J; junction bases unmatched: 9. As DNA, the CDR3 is TGTGCCAGCAGCCTCCCAGGGGGTAGGGCAGATACGCAGTATTTT. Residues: CASSLPGGRADTQYF.

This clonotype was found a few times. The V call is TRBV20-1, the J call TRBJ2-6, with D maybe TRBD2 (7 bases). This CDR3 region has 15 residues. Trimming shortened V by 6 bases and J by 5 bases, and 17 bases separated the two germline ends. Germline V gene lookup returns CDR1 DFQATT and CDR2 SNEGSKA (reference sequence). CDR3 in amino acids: CSAQTGGWWANVLTF. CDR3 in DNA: TGCAGTGCCCAGACGGGGGGCTGGTGGGCCAACGTCCTGACTTTC.

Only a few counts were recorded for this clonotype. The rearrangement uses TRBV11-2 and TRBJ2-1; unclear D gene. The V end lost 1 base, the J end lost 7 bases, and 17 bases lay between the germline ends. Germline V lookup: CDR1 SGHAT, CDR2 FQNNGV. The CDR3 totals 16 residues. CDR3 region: CASSLAARHNPNEQFF. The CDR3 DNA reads TGTGCCAGCAGCTTAGCGGCAAGGCATAACCCGAATGAGCAGTTCTTC.

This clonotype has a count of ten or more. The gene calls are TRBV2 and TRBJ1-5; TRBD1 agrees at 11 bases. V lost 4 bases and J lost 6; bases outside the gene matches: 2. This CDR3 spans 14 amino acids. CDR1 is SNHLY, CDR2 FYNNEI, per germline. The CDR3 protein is CASSGTGGRQPQHF. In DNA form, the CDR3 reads TGTGCCAGCAGTGGGACAGGGGGCCGTCAGCCCCAGCATTTT.

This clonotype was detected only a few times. CDR3 residues: CASSPVKQGRGYEQYF. The DNA for the CDR3 is TGTGCCAGCAGCCCCGTGAAACAGGGGAGAGGCTACGAGCAGTACTTC. The genes are TRBV11-3 and TRBJ2-7; 7 nucleotides agree with TRBD1. The V segment lost 5 bases and the J segment 3 bases; nucleotides outside the gene matches: 13. Germline CDR1 is SGHNT and CDR2 is YENEEA. The CDR3 has 16 residues.

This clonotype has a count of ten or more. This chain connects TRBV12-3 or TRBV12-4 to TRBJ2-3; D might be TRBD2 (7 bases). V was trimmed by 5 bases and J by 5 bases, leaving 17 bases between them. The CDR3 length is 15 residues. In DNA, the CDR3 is TGTGCCAGCAGTCCCCAAAGGGGGGGAAGAGATACGCAGTATTTT. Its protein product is CASSPQRGGRDTQYF.

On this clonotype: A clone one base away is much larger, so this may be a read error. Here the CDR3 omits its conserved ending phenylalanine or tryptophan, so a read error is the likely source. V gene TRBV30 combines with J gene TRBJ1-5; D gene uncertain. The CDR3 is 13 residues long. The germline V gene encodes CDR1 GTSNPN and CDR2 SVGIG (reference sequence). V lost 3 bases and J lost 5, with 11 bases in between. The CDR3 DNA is TGTGCCTGGAGGGGAAATCAGGATCAGCCCCAGCATTCT. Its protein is CAWRGNQDQPQHS.

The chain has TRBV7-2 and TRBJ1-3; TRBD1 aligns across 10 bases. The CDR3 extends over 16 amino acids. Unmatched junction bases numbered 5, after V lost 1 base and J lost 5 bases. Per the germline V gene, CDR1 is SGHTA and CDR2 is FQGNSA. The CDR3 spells CASSLGQGAIRNTIYF. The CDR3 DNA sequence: TGTGCCAGCAGCTTAGGACAGGGGGCCATTAGAAACACCATATATTTT.

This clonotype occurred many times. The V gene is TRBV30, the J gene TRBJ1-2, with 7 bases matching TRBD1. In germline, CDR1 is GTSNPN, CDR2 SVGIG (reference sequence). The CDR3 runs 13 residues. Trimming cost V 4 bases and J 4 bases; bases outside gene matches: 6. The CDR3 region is CAWTRDRSYGYTF. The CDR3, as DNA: TGTGCCTGGACCCGGGACAGAAGCTATGGCTACACCTTC.

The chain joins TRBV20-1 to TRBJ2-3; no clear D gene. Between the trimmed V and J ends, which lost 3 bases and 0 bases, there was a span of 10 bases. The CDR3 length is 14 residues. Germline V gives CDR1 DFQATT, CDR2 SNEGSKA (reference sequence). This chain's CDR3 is CSARDEASTDTQYF. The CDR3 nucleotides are TGCAGTGCTAGGGACGAGGCTAGCACAGATACGCAGTATTTT.